A single sample is the source of the 21 T cell receptor beta chains below, sequenced in a study of T cells after yellow fever vaccination. Each CDR3 protein is one row after TCRdb ran MiXCR on the 5' RACE reads. The sample contains a few hundred thousand distinct CDR3 sequences, roughly 8.6% of which appear only once. The source was PBMCs, collected roughly 46 days after the first yellow fever vaccination. The receptor source for this set is a man between 18 and 29 years old who received the YFV17D yellow fever vaccine.

The J gene is TRBJ2-7, the V gene TRBV2, with TRBD1 identical over 9 bases. After removal of 4 bases from V and 5 bases from J, the junction contained 9 bases not matched to a gene. Germline lookup yields CDR1 SNHLY and CDR2 FYNNEI. The CDR3 contains 15 residues. The CDR3 reads CASSGEGQGFHEQYF. CDR3 nucleotide sequence: TGTGCCAGCAGTGGGGAGGGACAGGGATTCCACGAGCAGTACTTC.

This clonotype was observed a handful of times. This rearrangement joins TRBV6-5 to TRBJ2-3; D is possibly TRBD1 (6 bases). The CDR3 totals 16 residues. Looked up from germline, CDR1 is MNHEY and CDR2 is SVGAGI. The V end was cut by 6 bases, the J end by 0 bases, with 16 bases between. CDR3 nucleotide sequence: TGTGCCAGCAGCATGCTCGAGGGGACAAGCACAGATACGCAGTATTTT. This sequence encodes CASSMLEGTSTDTQYF.

This clonotype appeared many times. The rearrangement links TRBV11-2 to TRBJ2-5; D is tentatively TRBD1 or TRBD2 (5 bases each). The V and J ends lost 4 bases and 7 bases respectively, with 19 bases between them. Germline assignment: CDR1 SGHAT and CDR2 FQNNGV. This CDR3 has 15 residues. CDR3 bases: TGTGCCAGCAGCTATTATGCGCTGACTGGGGGGACCCAGTACTTC. Amino acids: CASSYYALTGGTQYF.

This clonotype turned up a few times. V usage is TRBV4-3 and J usage is TRBJ1-4; D perhaps matches TRBD1 (5 bases). CDR1 is LGHNA, CDR2 YSLEER, per germline. Between the trimmed V and J ends, which lost 3 bases and 5 bases, there was a span of 19 bases. The CDR3 has 17 residues. CDR3 region: CASSQSGGMPSNEKLFF. CDR3 DNA sequence: TGCGCCAGCAGCCAGTCGGGGGGAATGCCCTCAAATGAAAAACTGTTTTTT.

This clonotype was counted only a few times. The J gene is TRBJ2-1, the V gene TRBV7-8; 7 nucleotides agree with TRBD2. J was trimmed by 6 bases and V by 1 base; bases with no gene match: 6. The CDR3 contains 15 residues. Germline CDR1 and CDR2: SGHVS and FQNEAQ. CDR3 in amino acids: CASSLGGGLVNEQFF. CDR3 nucleotides: TGTGCCAGCAGCTTAGGGGGGGGTCTCGTCAATGAGCAGTTCTTC. The entire variable domain, with the rest obtained from reference TRBV7-8 and TRBJ2-1, is as follows: GAGVSQSPRYKVAKRGQDVALRCDPISGHVSLFWYQQALGQGPEFLTYFQNEAQLDKSGLPSDRFFAERPEGSVSTLKIQRTQQEDSAVYLCASSLGGGLVNEQFFGPGTRLTVL.

This clonotype showed up just a few times. The chain carries TRBV20-1 and TRBJ2-7; 7 nucleotides match TRBD2. Germline values: CDR1 DFQATT, CDR2 SNEGSKA (reference sequence). CDR3 length equals 15 residues. The V gene end was trimmed by 1 base and the J gene end by 2 bases; junction bases not matched to a gene: 8. CDR3: CSARAPAGPTYEQYF. CDR3 sequence (DNA): TGCAGTGCTAGAGCTCCAGCGGGGCCCACCTACGAGCAGTACTTC.

The table lists this clonotype with many counts. This chain's CDR3 is CASSPRGHATNEKLFF. DNA for the CDR3: TGTGCCAGCTCACCCCGGGGCCACGCAACTAATGAAAAACTGTTTTTT. The genes are TRBV18 and TRBJ1-4, with D perhaps TRBD1 (5 bases). V gave up 3 bases and J gave up 0 bases, with 11 bases separating them. The length of the CDR3 is 16 residues. The germline V gene has CDR1 KGHSH and CDR2 LQKENI. The complete variable domain, with remaining parts taken from reference TRBV18 and TRBJ1-4, reads NAGVMQNPRHLVRRRGQEARLRCSPMKGHSHVYWYRQLPEEGLKFMVYLQKENIIDESGMPKERFSAEFPKEGPSILRIQQVVRGDSAAYFCASSPRGHATNEKLFFGSGTQLSVL.

This clonotype was found a few times. The V and J genes are TRBV7-2 and TRBJ2-5, with 8 bases lining up with TRBD2. V lost 5 bases, J lost 2 bases, and 10 bases stayed unmatched. Germline loops: CDR1 SGHTA, CDR2 FQGNSA. CDR3 length: 16 amino acids. DNA for the CDR3: TGTGCCAGCAGCGAGAGCGGGGGCTACTCTCAAGAGACCCAGTACTTC. Its translation: CASSESGGYSQETQYF.

This clonotype was observed a handful of times. This rearrangement joins TRBV6-5 to TRBJ1-1; TRBD1 matches 8 bases. After removal of 2 bases from V and 1 base from J, the junction contained 3 bases not matched to a gene. This CDR3 region has 15 residues. Germline CDR1 is MNHEY and CDR2 is SVGAGI. The CDR3 is CASSYTGQANTEAFF. Here the CDR3 DNA reads TGTGCCAGCAGTTACACGGGACAGGCGAACACTGAAGCTTTCTTT.

This clonotype was seen at least ten times. The V call is TRBV10-2, the J call TRBJ1-1; D ambiguous. The CDR3 covers 14 residues. V lost 8 bases and J lost 0, with 13 bases in between. Germline CDR1 reads WSHSY; CDR2 reads SAAADI. CDR3 sequence reads: CASSSETLNTEAFF. The DNA for the CDR3 is TGCGCCAGCTCTTCGGAGACCTTGAACACTGAAGCTTTCTTT.

This chain joins TRBV5-1 and TRBJ2-1, with D unclear. CDR1 is SGHRS, CDR2 YFSETQ, per germline. The CDR3 consists of 14 residues. The V end was cut by 5 bases, the J end by 10 bases, with 19 bases between. CDR3 region: CASRGAGFSPEQFF. CDR3 bases: TGCGCCAGCAGAGGAGCAGGATTTTCCCCGGAGCAGTTCTTC.

The CDR3 is CAQADSRGTNTEAFF. CDR3 in DNA: TGTGCCCAAGCCGACAGTCGTGGGACCAACACTGAAGCTTTCTTT. The chain uses TRBV12-5 and TRBJ1-1, with TRBD1 as a possible D gene (5 bases). The germline CDR1 and CDR2 sequences are LGHNT and FRNRAP. CDR3 length equals 15 residues.

This clonotype was detected a few times. The genes are TRBV28 and TRBJ1-3, with D unresolved. The germline V gene has CDR1 MDHEN and CDR2 SYDVKM. V lost 6 bases, J lost 2 bases, and 11 bases lay in between. CDR3 length equals 14 residues. CDR3 in amino acids: CASRHIRAGNTIYF. The CDR3 DNA is TGTGCCAGCAGACATATCCGGGCTGGAAACACCATATATTTT.

The chain combines TRBV12-3 or TRBV12-4 with TRBJ1-3; TRBD1 might be the D (5 bases). V lost 8 bases to trimming and J lost 7 bases, with 18 bases between them. The CDR3 has 14 residues. The CDR3 loop is CASDLGLSGNTIYF. CDR3 in DNA: TGTGCCAGCGACTTGGGACTTTCAGGGAACACCATATATTTT.

The chain has TRBV20-1 and TRBJ2-3; 10 nucleotides align to TRBD2. Germline CDR1 is DFQATT and CDR2 is SNEGSKA (reference sequence). The CDR3 spans 19 residues. Germline trimming cut 2 bases from V and 3 bases from J; bases unmatched to any gene: 17. CDR3 sequence: CSARNLAGGRGFLTDTQYF. The CDR3 DNA is TGCAGTGCTAGAAACTTAGCGGGGGGACGGGGGTTCCTAACAGATACGCAGTATTTT.

This clonotype was detected ten times or more. The V and J genes are TRBV28 and TRBJ2-5; the D gene is possibly TRBD1 (5 bases). The V and J ends lost 7 bases and 4 bases respectively, with 25 bases between them. The CDR3 has 17 amino acids. Germline CDR1 MDHEN, CDR2 SYDVKM. CDR3 residues: CASTPGSATLGPETQYF. The CDR3 nucleotides are TGTGCCAGCACTCCAGGGTCCGCCACCCTCGGGCCAGAGACCCAGTACTTC.

This clonotype was observed many times. V usage is TRBV7-8 and J usage is TRBJ2-1; 14 nucleotides match TRBD2. This CDR3 region has 21 residues. Germline CDR1 is SGHVS and CDR2 is FQNEAQ. J lost 0 bases, V lost 5 bases, and 15 bases had no gene match. CDR3 sequence (DNA): TGTGCCAGCAGCCAATACCTCCCGGGACTAGCGGGGGTTGACTCCTACAATGAGCAGTTCTTC. Its protein product is CASSQYLPGLAGVDSYNEQFF.

This clonotype was counted between two and nine times. The chain has TRBV4-2 and TRBJ1-6; D call uncertain. V lost 1 base and J lost 4, with 2 bases in between. In germline, CDR1 is LGHNA, CDR2 YNFKEQ. This CDR3 has 13 amino acids. The CDR3 DNA reads as TGTGCCAGCAGCCAAGGGTATAATTCACCCCTCCACTTT. Encoded protein: CASSQGYNSPLHF.

The chain recombines TRBV12-3 or TRBV12-4 with TRBJ2-1, with TRBD2 as a possible D gene (7 bases). The CDR3 spans 14 residues. V was clipped by 4 bases and J by 5 bases, with 12 bases between them. The CDR3 loop reads CASSSGGLNNEQFF. CDR3 bases: TGTGCCAGCAGTTCGGGGGGCTTGAACAATGAGCAGTTCTTC.

The rearrangement joins TRBV5-4 to TRBJ2-1, with D perhaps TRBD1 or TRBD2 (6 bases each). CDR1 is SGHNT and CDR2 is YYREEE in the germline V gene (reference sequence). The V end was cut by 5 bases, the J end by 0 bases, with 15 bases between. This CDR3 contains 16 residues. The CDR3, as DNA: TGTGCCAGCAGGTCCGGGGGCCCAAGCTCCTACAATGAGCAGTTCTTC. It encodes CASRSGGPSSYNEQFF.

The CDR3, as DNA: TGCAGTGCTGGCAAGAAACTAGCAGATACGCAGTATTTT. It is translated as CSAGKKLADTQYF. The rearrangement links TRBV20-1 to TRBJ2-3; tentative D call: TRBD2 (5 bases). The CDR3 extends over 13 amino acids. Germline CDR1 and CDR2: DFQATT and SNEGSKA (reference sequence). With 5 bases removed from V and 4 bases from J, the gap between germline ends came to 13 bases.